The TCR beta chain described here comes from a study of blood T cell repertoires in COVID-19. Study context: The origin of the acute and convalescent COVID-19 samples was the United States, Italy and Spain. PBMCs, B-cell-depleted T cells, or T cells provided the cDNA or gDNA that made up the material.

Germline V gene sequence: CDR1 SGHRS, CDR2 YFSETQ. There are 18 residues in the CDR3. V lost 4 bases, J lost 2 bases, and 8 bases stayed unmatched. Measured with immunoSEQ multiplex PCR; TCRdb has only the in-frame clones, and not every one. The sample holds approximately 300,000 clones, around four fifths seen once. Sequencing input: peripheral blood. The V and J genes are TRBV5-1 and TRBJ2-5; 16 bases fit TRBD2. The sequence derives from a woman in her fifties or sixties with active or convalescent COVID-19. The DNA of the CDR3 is TGCGCCAGCAGCCCGGGACTAGCGGGAGGGAAGAGGCAAGAGACCCAGTACTTC. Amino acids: CASSPGLAGGKRQETQYF.